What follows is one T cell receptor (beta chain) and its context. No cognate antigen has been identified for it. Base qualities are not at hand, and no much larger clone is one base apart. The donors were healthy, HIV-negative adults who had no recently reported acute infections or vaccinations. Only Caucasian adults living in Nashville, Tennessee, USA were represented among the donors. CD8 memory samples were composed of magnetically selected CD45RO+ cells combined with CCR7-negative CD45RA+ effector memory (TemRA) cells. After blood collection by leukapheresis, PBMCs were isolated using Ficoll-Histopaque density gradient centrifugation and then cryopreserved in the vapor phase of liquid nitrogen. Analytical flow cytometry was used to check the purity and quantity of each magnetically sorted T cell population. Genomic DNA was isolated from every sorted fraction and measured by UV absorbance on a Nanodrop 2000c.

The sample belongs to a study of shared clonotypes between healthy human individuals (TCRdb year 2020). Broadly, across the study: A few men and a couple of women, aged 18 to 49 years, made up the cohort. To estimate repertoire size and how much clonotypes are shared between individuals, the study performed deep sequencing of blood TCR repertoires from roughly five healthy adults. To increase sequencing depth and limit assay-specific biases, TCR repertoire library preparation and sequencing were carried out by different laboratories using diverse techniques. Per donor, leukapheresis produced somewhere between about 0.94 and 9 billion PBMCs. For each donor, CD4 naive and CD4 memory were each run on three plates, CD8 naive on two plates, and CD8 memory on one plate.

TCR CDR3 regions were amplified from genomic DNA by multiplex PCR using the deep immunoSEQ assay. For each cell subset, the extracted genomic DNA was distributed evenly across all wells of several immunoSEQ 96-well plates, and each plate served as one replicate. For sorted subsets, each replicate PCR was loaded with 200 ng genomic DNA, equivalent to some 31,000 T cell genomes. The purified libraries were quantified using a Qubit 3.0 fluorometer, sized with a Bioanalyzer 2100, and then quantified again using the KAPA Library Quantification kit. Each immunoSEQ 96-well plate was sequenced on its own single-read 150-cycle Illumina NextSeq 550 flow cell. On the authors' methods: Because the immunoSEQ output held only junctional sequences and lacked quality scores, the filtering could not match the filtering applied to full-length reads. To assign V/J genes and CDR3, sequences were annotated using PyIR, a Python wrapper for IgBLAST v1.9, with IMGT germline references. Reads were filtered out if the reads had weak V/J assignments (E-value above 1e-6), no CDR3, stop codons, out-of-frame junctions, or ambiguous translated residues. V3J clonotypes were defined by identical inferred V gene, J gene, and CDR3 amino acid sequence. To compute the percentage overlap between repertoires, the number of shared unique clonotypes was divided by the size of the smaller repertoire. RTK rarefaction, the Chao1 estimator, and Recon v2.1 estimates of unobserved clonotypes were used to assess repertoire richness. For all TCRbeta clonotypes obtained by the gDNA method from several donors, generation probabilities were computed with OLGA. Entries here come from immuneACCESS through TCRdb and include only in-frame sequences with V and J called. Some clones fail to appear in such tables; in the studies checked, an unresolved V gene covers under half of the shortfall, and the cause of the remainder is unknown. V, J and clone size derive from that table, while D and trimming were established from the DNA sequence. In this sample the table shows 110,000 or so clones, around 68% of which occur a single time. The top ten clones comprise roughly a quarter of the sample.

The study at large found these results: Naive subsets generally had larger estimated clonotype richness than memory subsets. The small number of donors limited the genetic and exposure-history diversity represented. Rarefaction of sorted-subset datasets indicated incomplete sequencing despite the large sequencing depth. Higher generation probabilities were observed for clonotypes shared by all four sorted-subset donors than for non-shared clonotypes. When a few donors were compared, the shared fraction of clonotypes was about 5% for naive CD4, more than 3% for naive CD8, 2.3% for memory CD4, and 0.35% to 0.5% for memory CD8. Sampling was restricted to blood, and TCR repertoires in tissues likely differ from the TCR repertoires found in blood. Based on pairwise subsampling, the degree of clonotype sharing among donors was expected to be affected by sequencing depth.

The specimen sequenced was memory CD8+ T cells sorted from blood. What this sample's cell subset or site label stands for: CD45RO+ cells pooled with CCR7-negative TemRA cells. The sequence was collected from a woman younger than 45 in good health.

Here is the DNA: TGTGCCAGCAGCCCCCCCGGAGCCTACGAGCAGTACTTC. The translation is CASSPPGAYEQYF. The chain is assembled from TRBV6-5 and TRBJ2-7; the D gene is not confidently resolved. The CDR3 measures 13 amino acids from cysteine to phenylalanine. Just CDR3 DNA is preserved here, 39 bases in frame from base 1. A distance of 11 bases separates the germline ends of V and J, which lose 6 bases and 2 bases respectively. The germline V gene provides CDR1 MNHEY and CDR2 SVGAGI.